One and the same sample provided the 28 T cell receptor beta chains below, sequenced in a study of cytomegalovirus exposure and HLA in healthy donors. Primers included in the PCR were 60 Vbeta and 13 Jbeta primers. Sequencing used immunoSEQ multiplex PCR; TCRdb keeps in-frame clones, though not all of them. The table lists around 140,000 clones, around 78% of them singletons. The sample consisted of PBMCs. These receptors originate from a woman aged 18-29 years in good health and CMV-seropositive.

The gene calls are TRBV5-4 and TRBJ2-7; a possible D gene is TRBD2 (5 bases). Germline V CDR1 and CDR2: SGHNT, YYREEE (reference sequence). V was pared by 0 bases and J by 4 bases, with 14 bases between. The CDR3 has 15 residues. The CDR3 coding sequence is TGTGCCAGCAGCTTGGGAGGGCGGCAGAAATACGAGCAGTACTTC. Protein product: CASSLGGRQKYEQYF.

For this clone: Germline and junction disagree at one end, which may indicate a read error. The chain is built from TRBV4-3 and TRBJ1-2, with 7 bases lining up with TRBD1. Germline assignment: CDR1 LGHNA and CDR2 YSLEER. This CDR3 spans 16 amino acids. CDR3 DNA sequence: TGCGCCAGCAGCCAAGATGGACAGGCCGCTAACTATGTCTACACCTTC. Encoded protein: CASSQDGQAANYVYTF.

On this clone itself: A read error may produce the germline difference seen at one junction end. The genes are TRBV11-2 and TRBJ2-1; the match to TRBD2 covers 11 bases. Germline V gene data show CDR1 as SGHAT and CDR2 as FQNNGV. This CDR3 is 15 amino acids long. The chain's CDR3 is CASSLAASGGTIWVF. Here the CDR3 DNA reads TGTGCCAGCAGCTTAGCGGCTAGCGGGGGGACAATTTGGGTCTTC.

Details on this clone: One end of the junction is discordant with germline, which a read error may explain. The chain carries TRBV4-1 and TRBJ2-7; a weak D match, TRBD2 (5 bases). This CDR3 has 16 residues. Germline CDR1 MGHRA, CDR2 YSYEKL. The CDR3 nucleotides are TGCGCCAGCAGCCAAGGCCATGAGGGTCCGCGAACAGTCCCCCACTTC. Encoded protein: CASSQGHEGPRTVPHF.

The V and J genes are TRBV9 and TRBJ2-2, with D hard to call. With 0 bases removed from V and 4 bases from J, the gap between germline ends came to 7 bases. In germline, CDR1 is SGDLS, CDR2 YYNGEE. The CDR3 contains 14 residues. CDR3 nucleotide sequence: TGTGCCAGCAGCGTAGCTACAGCCACCGGGGAGCTGTTTTTT. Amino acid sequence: CASSVATATGELFF. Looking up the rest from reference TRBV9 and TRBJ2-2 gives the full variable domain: DSGVTQTPKHLITATGQRVTLRCSPRSGDLSVYWYQQSLDQGLQFLIQYYNGEERAKGNILERFSAQQFPDLHSELNLSSLELGDSALYFCASSVATATGELFFGEGSRLTVL.

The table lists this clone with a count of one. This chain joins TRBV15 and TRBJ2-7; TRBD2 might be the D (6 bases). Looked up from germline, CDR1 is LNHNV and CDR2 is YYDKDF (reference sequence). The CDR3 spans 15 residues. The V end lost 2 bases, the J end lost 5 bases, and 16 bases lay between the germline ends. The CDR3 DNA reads TGTGCCACCAGCAGACTGGGACGGGGCGGGGACGAGCAGTACTTC. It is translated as CATSRLGRGGDEQYF.

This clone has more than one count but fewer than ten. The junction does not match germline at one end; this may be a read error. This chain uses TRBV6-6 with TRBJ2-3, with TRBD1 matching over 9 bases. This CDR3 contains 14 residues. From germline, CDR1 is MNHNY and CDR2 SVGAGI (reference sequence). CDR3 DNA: TGTGCCATCAGTAGGGACAGGGACGCAGATACGCAGTATTTT. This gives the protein CAISRDRDADTQYF.

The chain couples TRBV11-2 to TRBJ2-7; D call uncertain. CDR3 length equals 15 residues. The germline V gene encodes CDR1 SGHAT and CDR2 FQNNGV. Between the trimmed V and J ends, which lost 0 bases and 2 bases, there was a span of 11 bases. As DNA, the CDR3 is TGTGCCAGCAGCTTAGATGGGCAGACCGCCTACGAGCAGTACTTC. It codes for CASSLDGQTAYEQYF.

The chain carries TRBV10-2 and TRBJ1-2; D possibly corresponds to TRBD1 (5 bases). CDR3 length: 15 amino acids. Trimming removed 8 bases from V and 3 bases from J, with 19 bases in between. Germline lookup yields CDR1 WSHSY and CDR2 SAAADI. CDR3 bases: TGCGCCAGCGGGGGGAAACGAGACCCCTACTATGGCTACACCTTC. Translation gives CASGGKRDPYYGYTF.

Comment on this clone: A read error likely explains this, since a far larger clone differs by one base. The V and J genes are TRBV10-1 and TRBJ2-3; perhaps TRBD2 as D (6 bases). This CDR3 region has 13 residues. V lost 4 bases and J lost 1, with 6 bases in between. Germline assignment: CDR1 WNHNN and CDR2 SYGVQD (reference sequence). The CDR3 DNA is TGCGCCAGCAGTGCGGGGGGCACAGATACGCAGTATTTT. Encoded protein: CASSAGGTDTQYF.

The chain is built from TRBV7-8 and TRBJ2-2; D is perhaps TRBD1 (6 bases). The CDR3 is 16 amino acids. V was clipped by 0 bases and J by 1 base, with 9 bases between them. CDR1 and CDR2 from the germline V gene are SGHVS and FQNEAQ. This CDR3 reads CASSLASRGNTGELFF. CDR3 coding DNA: TGTGCCAGCAGCTTAGCGAGCAGGGGGAACACCGGGGAGCTGTTTTTT.

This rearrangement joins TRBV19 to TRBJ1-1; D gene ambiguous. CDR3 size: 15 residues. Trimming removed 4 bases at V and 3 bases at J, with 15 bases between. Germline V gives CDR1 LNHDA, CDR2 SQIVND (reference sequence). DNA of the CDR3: TGTGCCAGTAGTACGGGGTGGACCGGGGACACTGAAGCTTTCTTT. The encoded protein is CASSTGWTGDTEAFF.

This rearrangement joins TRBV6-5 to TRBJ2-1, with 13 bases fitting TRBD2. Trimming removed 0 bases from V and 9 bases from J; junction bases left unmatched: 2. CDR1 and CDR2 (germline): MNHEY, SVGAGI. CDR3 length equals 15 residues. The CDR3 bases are TGTGCCAGCAGTTACTCGAGACTAGCGGGGGGTGAGCAGTTCTTC. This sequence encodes CASSYSRLAGGEQFF.

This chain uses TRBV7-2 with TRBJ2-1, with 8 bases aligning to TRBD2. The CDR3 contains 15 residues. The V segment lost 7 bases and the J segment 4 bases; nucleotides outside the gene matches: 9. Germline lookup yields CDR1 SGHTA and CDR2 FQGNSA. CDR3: CASIWRTSSYNEQFF. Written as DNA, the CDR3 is TGTGCCAGCATCTGGAGGACTAGCAGTTACAATGAGCAGTTCTTC.

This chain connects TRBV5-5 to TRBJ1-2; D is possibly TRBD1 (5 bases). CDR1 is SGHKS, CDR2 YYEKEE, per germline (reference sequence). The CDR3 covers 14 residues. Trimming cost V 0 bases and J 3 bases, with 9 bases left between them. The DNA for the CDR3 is TGTGCCAGCAGCTTGGGCCGACAGCACTATGGCTACACCTTC. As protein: CASSLGRQHYGYTF.

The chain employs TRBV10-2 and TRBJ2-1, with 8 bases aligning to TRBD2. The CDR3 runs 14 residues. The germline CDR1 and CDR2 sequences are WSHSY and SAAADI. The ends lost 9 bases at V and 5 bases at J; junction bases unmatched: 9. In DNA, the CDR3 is TGCGCCAGTGCGGGGGGCCGTGGCCACAATGAGCAGTTCTTC. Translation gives CASAGGRGHNEQFF.

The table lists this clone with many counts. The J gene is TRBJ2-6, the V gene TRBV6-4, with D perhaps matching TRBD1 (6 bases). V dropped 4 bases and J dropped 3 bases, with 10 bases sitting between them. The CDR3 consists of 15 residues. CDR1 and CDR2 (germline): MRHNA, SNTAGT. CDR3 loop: CASSARTDGANVLTF. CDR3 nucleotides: TGTGCCAGCAGTGCCCGGACAGATGGGGCCAACGTCCTGACTTTC.

CDR3 coding DNA: TGTGCCACCAGCAGGGGATCCGGACAGGTGGGGCCTGAAGCTTTCTTT. Translating gives CATSRGSGQVGPEAFF. The rearrangement joins TRBV15 to TRBJ1-1; TRBD1 matches 7 bases. From germline, CDR1 is LNHNV and CDR2 YYDKDF (reference sequence). CDR3 length: 16 amino acids. V trimming: 3 bases; J trimming: 6 bases; junction bases outside the gene matches: 13.

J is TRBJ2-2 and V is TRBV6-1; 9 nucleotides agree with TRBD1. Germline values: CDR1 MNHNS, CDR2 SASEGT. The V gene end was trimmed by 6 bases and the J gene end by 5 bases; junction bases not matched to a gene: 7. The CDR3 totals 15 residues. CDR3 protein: CASSKDRGWTGELFF. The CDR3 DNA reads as TGTGCCAGCAGCAAGGACAGGGGATGGACCGGGGAGCTGTTTTTT.

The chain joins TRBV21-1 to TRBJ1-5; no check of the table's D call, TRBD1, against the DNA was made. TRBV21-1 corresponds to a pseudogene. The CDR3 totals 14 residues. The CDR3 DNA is TGTGCCAGCAGCAGGGACAGTGATAATCAGCCCCAGCATTTT. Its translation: CASSRDSDNQPQHF.

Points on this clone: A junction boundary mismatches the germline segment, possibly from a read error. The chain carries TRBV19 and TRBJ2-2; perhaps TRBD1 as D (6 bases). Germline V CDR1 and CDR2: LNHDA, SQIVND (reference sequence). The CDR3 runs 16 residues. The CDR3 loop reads CTSTPGTTKNTGELFF. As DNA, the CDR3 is TGTACCAGTACCCCCGGGACAACTAAGAACACCGGGGAGCTGTTTTTT. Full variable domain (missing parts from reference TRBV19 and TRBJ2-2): DGGITQSPKYLFRKEGQNVTLSCEQNLNHDAMYWYRQDPGQGLRLIYYSQIVNDFQKGDIAEGYSVSREKKESFPLTVTSAQKNPTAFYLCTSTPGTTKNTGELFFGEGSRLTVL.

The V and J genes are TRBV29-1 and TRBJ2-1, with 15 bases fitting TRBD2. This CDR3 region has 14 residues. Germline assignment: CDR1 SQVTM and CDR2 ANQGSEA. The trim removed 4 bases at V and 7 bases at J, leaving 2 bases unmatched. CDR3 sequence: CSVGGLAGGNEQFF. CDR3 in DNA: TGCAGCGTTGGGGGACTAGCGGGGGGAAATGAGCAGTTCTTC.

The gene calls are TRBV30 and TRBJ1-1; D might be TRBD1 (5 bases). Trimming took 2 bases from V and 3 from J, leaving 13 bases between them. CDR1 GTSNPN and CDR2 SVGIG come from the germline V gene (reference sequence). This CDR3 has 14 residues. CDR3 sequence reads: CAWSRPGGYTEAFF. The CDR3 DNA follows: TGTGCCTGGAGTAGACCGGGGGGGTACACTGAAGCTTTCTTT.

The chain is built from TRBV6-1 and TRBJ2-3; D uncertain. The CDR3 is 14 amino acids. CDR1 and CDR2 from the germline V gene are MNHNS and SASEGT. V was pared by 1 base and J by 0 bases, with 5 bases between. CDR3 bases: TGTGCCAGCAGTGAAGGGCACAGCACAGATACGCAGTATTTT. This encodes CASSEGHSTDTQYF.

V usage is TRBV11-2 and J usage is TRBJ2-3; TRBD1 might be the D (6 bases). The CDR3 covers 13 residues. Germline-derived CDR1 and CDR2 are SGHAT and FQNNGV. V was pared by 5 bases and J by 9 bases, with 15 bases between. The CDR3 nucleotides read TGTGCCAGCAGCCCCCCGACAAGGGGGACGCAGTATTTT. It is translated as CASSPPTRGTQYF. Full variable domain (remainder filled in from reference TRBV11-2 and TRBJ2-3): EAGVAQSPRYKIIEKRQSVAFWCNPISGHATLYWYQQILGQGPKLLIQFQNNGVVDDSQLPKDRFSAERLKGVDSTLKIQPAKLEDSAVYLCASSPPTRGTQYFGPGTRLTVL.

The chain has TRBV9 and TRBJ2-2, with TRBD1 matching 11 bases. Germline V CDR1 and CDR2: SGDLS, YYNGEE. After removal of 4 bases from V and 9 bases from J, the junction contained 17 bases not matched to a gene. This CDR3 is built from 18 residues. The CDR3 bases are TGTGCCAGCAGCTCTAGTAGTAGGACAGGGGGCCTATCGAGGGAGCTGTTTTTT. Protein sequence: CASSSSSRTGGLSRELFF.

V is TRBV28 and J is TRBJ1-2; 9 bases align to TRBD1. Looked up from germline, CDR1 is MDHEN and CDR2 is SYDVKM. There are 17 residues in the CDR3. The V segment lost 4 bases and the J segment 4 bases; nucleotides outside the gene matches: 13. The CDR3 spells CASSSPRPGTGSYGYTF. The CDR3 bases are TGTGCCAGCAGTTCCCCCCGACCCGGGACAGGGTCCTATGGCTACACCTTC.

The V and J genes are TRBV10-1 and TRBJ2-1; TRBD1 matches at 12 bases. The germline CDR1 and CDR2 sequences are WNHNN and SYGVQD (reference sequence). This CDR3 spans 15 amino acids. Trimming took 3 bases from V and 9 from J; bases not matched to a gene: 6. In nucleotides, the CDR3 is TGCGCCAGCAGTGACTCCGGGACAGGGGGCGGTGAGCAGTTCTTC. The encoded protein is CASSDSGTGGGEQFF.